This T cell receptor (beta chain) was found in a study of T cells in Graves' hyperthyroidism and ophthalmopathy. Study at large: Before any treatment, at initial diagnosis, peripheral blood was collected.

This clonotype occurred a few times. Hyperthyroidism had been newly diagnosed in patients aged 18 to 65, and its duration was under 2 months. Diagnoses rested on clinical symptoms, serum thyroxine and TRAb, thyroid ultrasound and orbital computed tomography. Each 10 ml fresh peripheral blood draw supplied the PBMCs. Amplification yielded TCR beta CDR3 regions, with RNA transcripts as the source. First-round RT-PCR with HTBI primers amplified the TCR CDR3 region. MiXCR was run by TCRdb on the multiplex PCR reads, yielding one entry per CDR3 protein. Altogether some 200,000 distinct CDR3 sequences are present, roughly 15% being singletons, with the ten largest covering approximately 46%. The clonotype originates from a man aged 45 to 65 with Graves' hyperthyroidism. The sequenced sample was blood.

CDR3 coding DNA: TGTGCCAGCAGCTTGGGAAGGGACCAGCCCCAGCATTTT. Its translation: CASSLGRDQPQHF. The chain links TRBV5-8 to TRBJ1-5; tentative D call: TRBD1 (5 bases). Trimming removed 0 bases at V and 7 bases at J, with 8 bases between. CDR1 and CDR2 (germline): SGHTS, YDEGEE. The CDR3 has 13 amino acids.